This TCR beta chain originates from a study of T cell responses to AZD1222 COVID-19 vaccine. Assay used: immunoSEQ multiplex PCR; TCRdb lists only in-frame clones, some missing. The table includes 200,000 to 300,000 clones, approximately 93% detected once. V lost 1 base to trimming and J lost 6 bases, with 10 bases between them. This CDR3 is built from 13 residues. Looked up from germline, CDR1 is SEHNR and CDR2 is FQNEAQ (reference sequence). The sequencing here drew on peripheral blood, taken on day 0 of AZD1222 vaccination. This chain connects TRBV7-9 to TRBJ2-7, with D perhaps TRBD1 or TRBD2 (5 bases each). This clonotype was sampled from an adult in good health. CDR3: CASSLGGSLEQYF. The CDR3 DNA is TGTGCCAGCAGCTTAGGGGGGTCCCTCGAGCAGTACTTC.